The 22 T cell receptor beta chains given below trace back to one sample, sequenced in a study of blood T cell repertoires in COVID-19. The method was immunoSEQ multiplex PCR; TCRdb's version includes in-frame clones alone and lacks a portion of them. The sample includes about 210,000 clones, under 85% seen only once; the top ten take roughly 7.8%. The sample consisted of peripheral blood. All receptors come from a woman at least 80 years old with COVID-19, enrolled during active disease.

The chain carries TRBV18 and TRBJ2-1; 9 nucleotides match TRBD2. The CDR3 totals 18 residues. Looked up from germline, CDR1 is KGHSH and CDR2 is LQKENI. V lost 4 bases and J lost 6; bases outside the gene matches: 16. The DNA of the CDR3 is TGTGCCAGCTCACTTCTTCCTCCGGGACTAGCCCCCTCCAATGAGCAGTTCTTC. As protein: CASSLLPPGLAPSNEQFF.

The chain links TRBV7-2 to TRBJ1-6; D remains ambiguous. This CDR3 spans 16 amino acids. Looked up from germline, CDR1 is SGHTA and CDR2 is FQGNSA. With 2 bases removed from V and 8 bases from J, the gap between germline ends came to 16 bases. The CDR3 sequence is CASSLLRTGGHSPLHF. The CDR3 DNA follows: TGTGCCAGCAGCTTACTAAGGACGGGAGGACATTCACCCCTCCACTTT.

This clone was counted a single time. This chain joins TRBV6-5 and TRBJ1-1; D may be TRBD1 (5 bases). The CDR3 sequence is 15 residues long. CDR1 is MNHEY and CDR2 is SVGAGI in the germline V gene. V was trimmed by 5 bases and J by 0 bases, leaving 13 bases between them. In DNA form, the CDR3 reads TGTGCCAGCAGTCGGAATGGGGCCATGAACACTGAAGCTTTCTTT. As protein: CASSRNGAMNTEAFF.

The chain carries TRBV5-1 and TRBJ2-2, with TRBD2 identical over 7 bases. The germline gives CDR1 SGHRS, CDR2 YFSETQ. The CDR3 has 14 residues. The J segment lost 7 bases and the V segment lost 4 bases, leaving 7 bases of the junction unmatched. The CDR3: CASSERGEHGELFF. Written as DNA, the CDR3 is TGCGCCAGCAGCGAGCGGGGAGAGCACGGGGAGCTGTTTTTT. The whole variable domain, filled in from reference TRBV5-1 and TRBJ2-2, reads KAGVTQTPRYLIKTRGQQVTLSCSPISGHRSVSWYQQTPGQGLQFLFEYFSETQRNKGNFPGRFSGRQFSNSRSEMNVSTLELGDSALYLCASSERGEHGELFFGEGSRLTVL.

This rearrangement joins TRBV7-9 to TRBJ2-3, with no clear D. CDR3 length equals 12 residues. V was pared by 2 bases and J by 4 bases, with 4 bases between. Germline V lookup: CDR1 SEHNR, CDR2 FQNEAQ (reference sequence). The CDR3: CASSLWPDTQYF. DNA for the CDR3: TGTGCCAGCAGCTTATGGCCAGATACGCAGTATTTT. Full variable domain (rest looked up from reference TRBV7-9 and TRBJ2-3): DTGVSQNPRHKITKRGQNVTFRCDPISEHNRLYWYRQTLGQGPEFLTYFQNEAQLEKSRLLSDRFSAERPKGSFSTLEIQRTEQGDSAMYLCASSLWPDTQYFGPGTRLTVL.

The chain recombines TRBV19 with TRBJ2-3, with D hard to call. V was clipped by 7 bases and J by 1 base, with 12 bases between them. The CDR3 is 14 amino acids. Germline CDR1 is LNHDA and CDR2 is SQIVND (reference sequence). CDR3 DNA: TGTGCCAGTACAGTGACAACGGGCACAGATACGCAGTATTTT. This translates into CASTVTTGTDTQYF.

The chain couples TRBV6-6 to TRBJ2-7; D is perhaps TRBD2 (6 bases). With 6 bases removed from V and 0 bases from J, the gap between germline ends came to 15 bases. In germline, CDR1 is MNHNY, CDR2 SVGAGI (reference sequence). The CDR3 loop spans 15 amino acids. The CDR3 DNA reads TGTGCCAGCAGACCTCAGCGGGCTTCCTCCTACGAGCAGTACTTC. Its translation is CASRPQRASSYEQYF.

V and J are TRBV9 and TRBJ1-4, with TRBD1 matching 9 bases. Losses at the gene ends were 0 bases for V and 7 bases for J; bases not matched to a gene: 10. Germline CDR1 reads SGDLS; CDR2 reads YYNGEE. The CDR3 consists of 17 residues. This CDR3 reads CASSVGPGTGSGEKLFF. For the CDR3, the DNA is TGTGCCAGCAGCGTAGGTCCCGGGACAGGGTCTGGTGAAAAACTGTTTTTT.

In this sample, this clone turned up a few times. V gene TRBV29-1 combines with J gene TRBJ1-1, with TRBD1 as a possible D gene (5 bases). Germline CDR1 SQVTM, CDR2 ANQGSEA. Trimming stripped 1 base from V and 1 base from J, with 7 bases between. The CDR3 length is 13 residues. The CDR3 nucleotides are TGCAGCGTTGAAGGACAGCAGAACACTGAAGCTTTCTTT. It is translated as CSVEGQQNTEAFF.

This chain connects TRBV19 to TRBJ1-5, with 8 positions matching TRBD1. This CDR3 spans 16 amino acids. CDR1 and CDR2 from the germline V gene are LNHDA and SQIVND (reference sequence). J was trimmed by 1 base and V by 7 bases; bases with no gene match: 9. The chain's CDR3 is CASTPDREGSNQPQHF. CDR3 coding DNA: TGTGCCAGTACCCCGGACAGGGAGGGGAGCAATCAGCCCCAGCATTTT.

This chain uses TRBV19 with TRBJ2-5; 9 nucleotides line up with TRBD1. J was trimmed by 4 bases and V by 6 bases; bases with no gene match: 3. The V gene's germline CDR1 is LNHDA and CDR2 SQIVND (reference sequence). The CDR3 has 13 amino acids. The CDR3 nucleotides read TGTGCCAGTAGGGACAGGGGAAGAGAGACCCAGTACTTC. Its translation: CASRDRGRETQYF.

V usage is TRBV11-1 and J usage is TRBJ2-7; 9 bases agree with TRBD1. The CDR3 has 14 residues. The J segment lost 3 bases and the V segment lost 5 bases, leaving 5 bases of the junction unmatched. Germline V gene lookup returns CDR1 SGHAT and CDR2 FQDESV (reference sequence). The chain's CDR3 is CASSPWDRVYEQYF. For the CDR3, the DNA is TGTGCCAGCAGCCCCTGGGACAGGGTCTACGAGCAGTACTTC.

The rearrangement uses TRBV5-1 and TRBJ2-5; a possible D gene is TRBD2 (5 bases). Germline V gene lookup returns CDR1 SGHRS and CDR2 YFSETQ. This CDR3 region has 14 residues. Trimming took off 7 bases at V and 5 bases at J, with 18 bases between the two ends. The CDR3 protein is CASGPGISYETQYF. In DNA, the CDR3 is TGCGCCAGCGGCCCGGGGATATCCTATGAGACCCAGTACTTC. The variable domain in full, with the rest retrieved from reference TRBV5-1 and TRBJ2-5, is KAGVTQTPRYLIKTRGQQVTLSCSPISGHRSVSWYQQTPGQGLQFLFEYFSETQRNKGNFPGRFSGRQFSNSRSEMNVSTLELGDSALYLCASGPGISYETQYFGPGTRLLVL.

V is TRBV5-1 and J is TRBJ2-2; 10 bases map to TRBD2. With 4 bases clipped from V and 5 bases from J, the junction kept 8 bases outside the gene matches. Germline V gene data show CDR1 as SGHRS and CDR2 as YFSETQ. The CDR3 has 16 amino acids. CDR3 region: CASSMLAGDETGELFF. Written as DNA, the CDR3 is TGCGCCAGCAGCATGCTAGCGGGAGACGAGACCGGGGAGCTGTTTTTT.

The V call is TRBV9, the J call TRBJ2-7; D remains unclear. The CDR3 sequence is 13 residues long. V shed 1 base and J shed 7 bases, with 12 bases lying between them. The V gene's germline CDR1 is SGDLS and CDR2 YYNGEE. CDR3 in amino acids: CASSVTPVGEQYF. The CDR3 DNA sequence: TGTGCCAGCAGCGTAACGCCGGTCGGGGAGCAGTACTTC.

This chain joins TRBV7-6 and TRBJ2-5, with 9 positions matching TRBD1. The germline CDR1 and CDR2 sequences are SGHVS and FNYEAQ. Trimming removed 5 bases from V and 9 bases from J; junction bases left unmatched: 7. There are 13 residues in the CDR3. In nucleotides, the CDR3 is TGTGCCAGCAGCCTTGACAGGGGGGGAGCCCAGTACTTC. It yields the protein CASSLDRGGAQYF.

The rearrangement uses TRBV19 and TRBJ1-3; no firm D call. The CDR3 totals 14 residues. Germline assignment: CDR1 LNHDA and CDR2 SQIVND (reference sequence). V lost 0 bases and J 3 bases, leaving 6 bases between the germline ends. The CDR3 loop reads CASSIEFRGNTIYF. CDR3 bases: TGTGCCAGTAGTATAGAGTTCCGTGGAAACACCATATATTTT. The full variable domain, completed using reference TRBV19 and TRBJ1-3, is DGGITQSPKYLFRKEGQNVTLSCEQNLNHDAMYWYRQDPGQGLRLIYYSQIVNDFQKGDIAEGYSVSREKKESFPLTVTSAQKNPTAFYLCASSIEFRGNTIYFGEGSWLTVV.

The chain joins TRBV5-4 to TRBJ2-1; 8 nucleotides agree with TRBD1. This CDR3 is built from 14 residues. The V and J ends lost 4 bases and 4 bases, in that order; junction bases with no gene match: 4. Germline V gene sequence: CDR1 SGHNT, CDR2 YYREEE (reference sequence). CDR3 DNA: TGTGCCAGCAGCCAGGGACAGGAGTACAATGAGCAGTTCTTC. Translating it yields CASSQGQEYNEQFF.

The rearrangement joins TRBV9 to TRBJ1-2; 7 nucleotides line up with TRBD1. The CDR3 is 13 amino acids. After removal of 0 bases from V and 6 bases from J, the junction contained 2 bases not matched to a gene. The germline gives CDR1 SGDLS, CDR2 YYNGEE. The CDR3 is CASSVGTGDGYTF. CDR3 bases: TGTGCCAGCAGCGTAGGAACAGGGGATGGCTACACCTTC. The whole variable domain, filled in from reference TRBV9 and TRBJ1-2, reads DSGVTQTPKHLITATGQRVTLRCSPRSGDLSVYWYQQSLDQGLQFLIQYYNGEERAKGNILERFSAQQFPDLHSELNLSSLELGDSALYFCASSVGTGDGYTFGSGTRLTVV.

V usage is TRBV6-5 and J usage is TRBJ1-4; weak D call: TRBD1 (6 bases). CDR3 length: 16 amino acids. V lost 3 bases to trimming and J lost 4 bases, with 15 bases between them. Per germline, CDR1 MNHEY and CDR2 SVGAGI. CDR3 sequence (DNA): TGTGCCAGCAGTTATTCCCGCAGGGGCCTTAATGAAAAACTGTTTTTT. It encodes CASSYSRRGLNEKLFF.

CDR3 sequence reads: CASSGLAGITYNEQFF. CDR3 in DNA: TGTGCCAGCAGCGGCTTAGCGGGGATAACCTACAATGAGCAGTTCTTC. The chain recombines TRBV5-4 with TRBJ2-1; 8 bases agree with TRBD2. The CDR3 spans 16 residues. The trim removed 4 bases at V and 2 bases at J, leaving 8 bases unmatched. The germline V gene encodes CDR1 SGHNT and CDR2 YYREEE (reference sequence).

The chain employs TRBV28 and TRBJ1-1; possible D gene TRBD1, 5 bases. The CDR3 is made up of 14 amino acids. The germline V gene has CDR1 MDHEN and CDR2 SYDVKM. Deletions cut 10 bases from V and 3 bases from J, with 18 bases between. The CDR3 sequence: CATLGRGGDTEAFF. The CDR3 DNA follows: TGTGCCACGCTGGGGAGGGGAGGGGACACTGAAGCTTTCTTT.